This T cell receptor (beta chain) was observed in a study of T cells in Graves' hyperthyroidism and ophthalmopathy. Germline values: CDR1 MNHEY, CDR2 SVGEGT. The CDR3 sequence is 17 residues long. The V and J ends lost 6 bases and 1 base respectively, with 21 bases between them. Uncontrolled infection, other autoimmune disease, pregnancy or lactation led to exclusion. Points from the study as a whole: Through a model of 13 V-J features, ophthalmopathy was separated from stable hyperthyroidism.

The CDR3 regions of TCR beta were amplified from RNA transcripts. With the HTBI primer set, the TCR CDR3 went through a first round of RT-PCR. TCRdb reanalysed the multiplex PCR reads using MiXCR and keeps one entry per CDR3 protein. Of hundreds of thousands of distinct CDR3 sequences in the sample, around a fifth were seen once. About this clonotype itself: Its antigen remains unknown.

This receptor was obtained from a woman in her 70s with Graves' ophthalmopathy. The chain links TRBV6-2 or TRBV6-3 to TRBJ1-1, with a tentative D call TRBD1 (6 bases). Sequenced material: blood. The CDR3 bases are TGTGCCAGCAGCCGACCCGGGGGGGGCAGCTGGAACACTGAAGCTTTCTTT. Translated, it gives CASSRPGGGSWNTEAFF.